This T cell receptor (beta chain) was observed in a study of T cell responses to AZD1222 COVID-19 vaccine. Germline V gene data show CDR1 as SGDLS and CDR2 as YYNGEE. The CDR3 is made up of 15 amino acids. V gave up 4 bases and J gave up 0 bases, with 11 bases separating them. Sequencing used immunoSEQ multiplex PCR; TCRdb keeps in-frame clones, though not all of them. The top ten clones hold roughly 5.1% of a sample with tens of thousands of clones, roughly 89% of them seen once. The genes are TRBV9 and TRBJ1-5; no definite D call. The sequencing used peripheral blood, collected 28 days after the second AZD1222 dose. This sequence was found in an adult who received the AZD1222 COVID-19 vaccine. The DNA of the CDR3 is TGTGCCAGCAGCCCCCGGGGAGATAGCAATCAGCCCCAGCATTTT. Its translation: CASSPRGDSNQPQHF. Full variable domain (missing parts from reference TRBV9 and TRBJ1-5): DSGVTQTPKHLITATGQRVTLRCSPRSGDLSVYWYQQSLDQGLQFLIQYYNGEERAKGNILERFSAQQFPDLHSELNLSSLELGDSALYFCASSPRGDSNQPQHFGDGTRLSIL.